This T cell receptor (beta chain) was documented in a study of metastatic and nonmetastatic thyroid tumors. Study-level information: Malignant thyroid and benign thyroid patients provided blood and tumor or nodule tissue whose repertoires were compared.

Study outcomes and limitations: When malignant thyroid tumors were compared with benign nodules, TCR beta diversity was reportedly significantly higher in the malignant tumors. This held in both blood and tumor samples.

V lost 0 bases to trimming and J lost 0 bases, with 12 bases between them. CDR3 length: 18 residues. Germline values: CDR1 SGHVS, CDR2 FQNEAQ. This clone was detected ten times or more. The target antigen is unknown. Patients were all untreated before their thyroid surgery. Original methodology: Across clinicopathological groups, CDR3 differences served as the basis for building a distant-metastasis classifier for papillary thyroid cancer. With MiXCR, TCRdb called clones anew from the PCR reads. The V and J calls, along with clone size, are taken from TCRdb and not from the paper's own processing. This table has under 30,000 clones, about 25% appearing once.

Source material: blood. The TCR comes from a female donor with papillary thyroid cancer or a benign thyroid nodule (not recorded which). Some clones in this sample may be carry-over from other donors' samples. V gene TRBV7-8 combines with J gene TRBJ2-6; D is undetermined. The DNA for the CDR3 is TGTGCCAGCAGCTTAGCTGGGGTTGACCTCTCTGGGGCCAACGTCCTGACTTTC. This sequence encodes CASSLAGVDLSGANVLTF.